The rows below give T cell receptor beta chains drawn from one sample of a study of cytomegalovirus exposure and HLA in healthy donors. Assay: immunoSEQ multiplex PCR; the TCRdb copy retains only in-frame clones and omits some. The sample carries about 280,000 clones, roughly 90% recorded once. The specimen was PBMCs. These TCRs come from a woman aged 18-30 years in good health and CMV-seronegative. Each CDR3 is given with its conserved first and last residue. A D gene is named only where the DNA matches it firmly. Clone size is stated in some rows and not others, as once, few, many or a class when expanded.

length: 17
size: -
J: TRBJ2-2
D: -
V: TRBV4-1
DNA: TGCGCCAGCAGCCAAGATCGGGGCAGGGGATCTCCCGGGGAGCTGTTTTTT
CDR3: CASSQDRGRGSPGELFF

length: 13
size: -
J: TRBJ2-4
D: -
V: TRBV7-9
DNA: TGTGCCAGCAGCCAGGACAGCTTTTACTTTCAGTACTTC
CDR3: CASSQDSFYFQYF

length: 13
size: -
J: TRBJ2-1
D: -
V: TRBV2
DNA: TGTGCCAGCCAGGCGGCGGGGTACAATGAGCAGTTCTTC
CDR3: CASQAAGYNEQFF

length: 19
size: few
J: TRBJ2-4
D: TRBD1
V: TRBV5-1
DNA: TGCGCCAGCAGCCAACCCCCGGGACAGGGCGCGGAAGGCAAAAACATTCAGTACTTC
CDR3: CASSQPPGQGAEGKNIQYF

length: 15
size: -
J: TRBJ2-3
D: TRBD1
V: TRBV7-2
DNA: TGTGCCAGCAGCGACCGGGACAGGGCCACAGATACGCAGTATTTT
CDR3: CASSDRDRATDTQYF

length: 14
size: -
J: TRBJ2-1
D: TRBD2
V: TRBV28
DNA: TGTGCCAGCAGTCCGACTAGCGGGAGAAATGAGCAGTTCTTC
CDR3: CASSPTSGRNEQFF

length: 16
size: -
J: TRBJ1-5
D: -
V: TRBV25-1
DNA: TGTGCCAGCAGTGAATATGGAGGGATTCAGGATCAGCCCCAGCATTTT
CDR3: CASSEYGGIQDQPQHF

length: 15
size: -
J: TRBJ2-1
D: TRBD1
V: TRBV4-1
DNA: TGCGCCAGCAGCCAAGAAACGGGACAGGGATATGAGCAGTTCTTC
CDR3: CASSQETGQGYEQFF

length: 14
size: once
J: TRBJ2-7
D: TRBD2
V: TRBV11-2
DNA: TGTGCCAGCACAGGACTAGGCCCGACCTACGAGCAGTACTTC
CDR3: CASTGLGPTYEQYF

length: 14
size: -
J: TRBJ2-7
D: TRBD2
V: TRBV19
DNA: TGTGCCAGCCAAGCGGGAGGAGGGACCTACGAGCAGTACTTC
CDR3: CASQAGGGTYEQYF

length: 16
size: -
J: TRBJ1-1
D: -
V: TRBV7-9
DNA: TGTGCCAGCAGCTCTCCTTGGACAGATCCGAACACTGAAGCTTTCTTT
CDR3: CASSSPWTDPNTEAFF

length: 13
size: -
J: TRBJ1-2
D: -
V: TRBV2
DNA: TGTGCCAGCAGTGAAGACACCCACTATGGCTACACCTTC
CDR3: CASSEDTHYGYTF

length: 18
size: -
J: TRBJ2-7
D: TRBD2
V: TRBV25-1
DNA: TGTGCCAGCAGTGAATTAAGCGGGCTAGCGGGACTAGCAGCCGAGCAGTACTTC
CDR3: CASSELSGLAGLAAEQYF

length: 14
size: -
J: TRBJ1-3
D: TRBD1
V: TRBV27
DNA: TGTGCCAGCAGCGACAGGGGTAGTGGAAACACCATATATTTT
CDR3: CASSDRGSGNTIYF

length: 12
size: few
J: TRBJ2-7
D: -
V: TRBV10-1
DNA: TGCGCCAGCAGTGAGTTGGGGGCCGAGCAGTACTTC
CDR3: CASSELGAEQYF

length: 13
size: -
J: TRBJ2-7
D: TRBD2
V: TRBV2
DNA: TGTGCCAGTGCGGGAGCATCGGGTCGCGAGCAGTACTTC
CDR3: CASAGASGREQYF

length: 15
size: -
J: TRBJ2-2
D: TRBD1
V: TRBV25-1
DNA: TGTGCCAGCAGTGCTGGGACAGGGGACACCGGGGAGCTGTTTTTT
CDR3: CASSAGTGDTGELFF

length: 16
size: -
J: TRBJ2-3
D: -
V: TRBV11-3
DNA: TGTGCCAGCAGCTTGACGACGGGAAGAGGCACAGATACGCAGTATTTT
CDR3: CASSLTTGRGTDTQYF

length: 16
size: once
J: TRBJ1-2
D: -
V: TRBV27
DNA: TGTGCCAGCAGTTTATCCTGGCAGGGGCCTAACTATGGCTACACCTTC
CDR3: CASSLSWQGPNYGYTF

length: 13
size: -
J: TRBJ2-3
D: TRBD1
V: TRBV27
DNA: TGTGCCAGCAGGCCCCGGGACAGAGATACGCAGTATTTT
CDR3: CASRPRDRDTQYF

length: 13
size: -
J: TRBJ2-1
D: -
V: TRBV4-3
DNA: TGCGCCAGCAGCCAAGGGGAGTACAATGAGCAGTTCTTC
CDR3: CASSQGEYNEQFF

length: 16
size: -
J: TRBJ2-7
D: TRBD2
V: TRBV4-2
DNA: TGTGCCAGCAGCCAAGGAGGTACAGCGGGATGGTACGAGCAGTACTTC
CDR3: CASSQGGTAGWYEQYF

length: 13
size: -
J: TRBJ2-7
D: -
V: TRBV5-8
DNA: TGTGCCAGCAGAGGAGGGCGGGCCTACGAGCAGTACTTC
CDR3: CASRGGRAYEQYF

length: 13
size: -
J: TRBJ2-7
D: -
V: TRBV27
DNA: TGTGCCAGCAGTTCTGGGGAGATAGGCGAGCAGTACTTC
CDR3: CASSSGEIGEQYF

length: 16
size: -
J: TRBJ1-2
D: -
V: TRBV9
DNA: TGTGCCAGCAGCCACGGGGGGAGACCTCTAGGCTATGGCTACACCTTC
CDR3: CASSHGGRPLGYGYTF

length: 18
size: -
J: TRBJ1-5
D: -
V: TRBV19
DNA: TGTGCCAGTAGTATCCATCAGGGGTTAGGGAATAGCAATCAGCCCCAGCATTTT
CDR3: CASSIHQGLGNSNQPQHF

length: 20
size: -
J: TRBJ2-6
D: TRBD2
V: TRBV5-4
DNA: TGTGCCAGCAGCTCGGGACTAGCGGGAGGGGGAGCCTCTGGGGCCAACGTCCTGACTTTC
CDR3: CASSSGLAGGGASGANVLTF

length: 12
size: -
J: TRBJ1-1
D: -
V: TRBV6-1
DNA: TGTGCCAGCAGCTTTTTGTCCGCTGAAGCTTTCTTT
CDR3: CASSFLSAEAFF

length: 17
size: -
J: TRBJ2-7
D: -
V: TRBV7-8
DNA: TGTGCCAGCAGCTTCCAATCGGGACATCTCCTCACCTACGAGCAGTACTTC
CDR3: CASSFQSGHLLTYEQYF

length: 15
size: -
J: TRBJ2-5
D: TRBD2
V: TRBV7-3
DNA: TGTGCCAGCAGCTTAGGAGCGGGAGCGGGAGAGACCCAGTACTTC
CDR3: CASSLGAGAGETQYF

length: 15
size: -
J: TRBJ1-4
D: TRBD1
V: TRBV18
DNA: TGTGCCAGCTCACCAATCGGGACAGGGTCCGAAAAACTGTTTTTT
CDR3: CASSPIGTGSEKLFF

length: 15
size: -
J: TRBJ2-2
D: TRBD2
V: TRBV5-6
DNA: TGTGCCAGCAGCTGGGGACTAGCGGGAGCCGGGGAGCTGTTTTTT
CDR3: CASSWGLAGAGELFF

length: 14
size: -
J: TRBJ1-2
D: -
V: TRBV4-3
DNA: TGCGCCAGCAGCAATCACAGGGAGGGCTATGGCTACACCTTC
CDR3: CASSNHREGYGYTF

length: 15
size: -
J: TRBJ1-5
D: -
V: TRBV6-5
DNA: TGTGCCAGCACTCCCCGCGGGGCTAGCAATCAGCCCCAGCATTTT
CDR3: CASTPRGASNQPQHF

length: 15
size: -
J: TRBJ1-1
D: -
V: TRBV5-1
DNA: TGCGCCAGCAGCTTGGTAGGACAACTGGCGGCTGAAGCTTTCTTT
CDR3: CASSLVGQLAAEAFF

length: 13
size: -
J: TRBJ1-5
D: -
V: TRBV5-6
DNA: TGTGCCAGCAGCGCCAGGGGCAATCAGCCCCAGCATTTT
CDR3: CASSARGNQPQHF

length: 13
size: -
J: TRBJ2-1
D: -
V: TRBV19
DNA: TGTGCCAGTCAGGGCCGGGTGTGGAATGAGCAGTTCTTC
CDR3: CASQGRVWNEQFF

length: 15
size: few
J: TRBJ2-2
D: -
V: TRBV9
DNA: TGTGCCAGCAGCGGAACTAGCCTATACACCGGGGAGCTGTTTTTT
CDR3: CASSGTSLYTGELFF

length: 18
size: -
J: TRBJ2-3
D: TRBD2
V: TRBV18
DNA: TGTGCCAGCTCACCTCTAGCGGGACCCTACCTAAGCACAGATACGCAGTATTTT
CDR3: CASSPLAGPYLSTDTQYF

length: 17
size: -
J: TRBJ2-2
D: TRBD2
V: TRBV9
DNA: TGTGCCAGCAGCGTAGTCGCGGGGGTTGATCGGACCGGGGAGCTGTTTTTT
CDR3: CASSVVAGVDRTGELFF

length: 13
size: -
J: TRBJ2-1
D: -
V: TRBV12-5
DNA: TGTGCTAGTGGCATTGGGCTGACCAATGAGCAGTTCTTC
CDR3: CASGIGLTNEQFF

length: 16
size: -
J: TRBJ2-1
D: TRBD2
V: TRBV9
DNA: TGTGCCAGCAGCGTGACTAGCGGGAGCGTTGTCAATGAGCAGTTCTTC
CDR3: CASSVTSGSVVNEQFF

length: 14
size: -
J: TRBJ2-1
D: -
V: TRBV28
DNA: TGTGCCACCGGGGGAGCGGGTCGCTACAATGAGCAGTTCTTC
CDR3: CATGGAGRYNEQFF

length: 14
size: -
J: TRBJ2-3
D: -
V: TRBV2
DNA: TGTGCCACCAAAGGACCTCGGGGTACAGATACGCAGTATTTT
CDR3: CATKGPRGTDTQYF

length: 13
size: -
J: TRBJ2-5
D: -
V: TRBV2
DNA: TGTGCCAGCAGTGAAGGCGAAAAAGAGACCCAGTACTTC
CDR3: CASSEGEKETQYF

length: 17
size: -
J: TRBJ2-7
D: -
V: TRBV4-1
DNA: TGCGCCAGCAGCCAAGATTTTGATAAGCTAGCGATCTACGAGCAGTACTTC
CDR3: CASSQDFDKLAIYEQYF

length: 14
size: -
J: TRBJ1-5
D: -
V: TRBV9
DNA: TGTGCCAGTGGGGCGGGGAATAGCAATCAGCCCCAGCATTTT
CDR3: CASGAGNSNQPQHF